The present T cell receptor beta chain was sequenced within a study of shared clonotypes between healthy human individuals. Study results and limitations: About 5% was the fraction of naive CD4 clonotypes found shared across a handful of donors. Sample collection involved blood only; tissue repertoires are likely different.

Sequencing used immunoSEQ multiplex PCR; TCRdb keeps in-frame clones, though not all of them. The table lists about 1.5 million clones, approximately 98% of them singletons, with about 0.4% in the top ten. With regard to this clone: What it binds is unknown. Distinct nucleotide sequences in the sample also encode this CDR3.

V dropped 0 bases and J dropped 3; count of bases not matched to a gene: 1. Germline V gene data show CDR1 as SGHNT and CDR2 as YYREEE (reference sequence). The CDR3 runs 15 residues. This rearrangement joins TRBV5-4 to TRBJ2-3, with 10 bases that match TRBD2. The source is a man aged 25 to 45 in good health. Sequencing was done on a sample of naive CD4+ T cells sorted from blood. Noted subset: CD45RA+ positively selected. CDR3 nucleotide sequence: TGTGCCAGCAGCTTGGAACTAGCGGGGACAGATACGCAGTATTTT. Translated, it gives CASSLELAGTDTQYF.